Following are 5 T cell receptor beta chains from one sample sequenced in a study of cytomegalovirus exposure and HLA in healthy donors (dated by TCRdb to 2016 to 2017). Libraries were constructed by the immunoSEQ multiplex PCR assay. TCRdb took this table from immuneACCESS and kept in-frame rearrangements with V and J called. Such tables lack part of the clones; where checked against another copy, unresolved V genes explain under half of the gap, and the rest is unexplained. For this sample the table gives some 290,000 clones, of which approximately 85% were detected only once. The ten biggest clones cover roughly 0.96% of the sample. Sequences were obtained from PBMCs. These receptors originate from a man under 40 in good health and CMV-seronegative.

The table lists this clone with a few counts. This CDR3 is CASPGQGVHGYTF. CDR3 sequence (DNA): TGTGCCAGCCCGGGACAGGGAGTGCATGGCTACACCTTC. The V call is TRBV2, the J call TRBJ1-2; 9 bases line up with TRBD1. The CDR3 spans 13 residues. In germline, CDR1 is SNHLY, CDR2 FYNNEI. V shed 8 bases and J 6 bases; nucleotides not matched to a gene: 7.

The chain links TRBV6-5 to TRBJ1-2; D possibly corresponds to TRBD1 (6 bases). Germline V gene sequence: CDR1 MNHEY, CDR2 SVGAGI. The CDR3 has 14 residues. Trimming took off 6 bases at V and 4 bases at J, with 15 bases between the two ends. The CDR3 reads CASRRDTGTYGYTF. The CDR3 DNA is TGTGCCAGCAGAAGGGACACCGGGACCTATGGCTACACCTTC.

The genes are TRBV18 and TRBJ2-7; 9 bases align to TRBD2. The V gene end was trimmed by 0 bases and the J gene end by 6 bases; junction bases not matched to a gene: 12. The CDR3 has 17 residues. CDR1 and CDR2 from the germline V gene are KGHSH and LQKENI. The CDR3 protein is CASSPPSSGGSRSEQYF. CDR3 nucleotides: TGTGCCAGCTCACCACCTAGCAGCGGGGGGTCTAGAAGCGAGCAGTACTTC.

This clone turned up a few times. The chain couples TRBV4-1 to TRBJ1-1; 10 nucleotides match TRBD1. CDR3 size: 14 residues. The V gene's germline CDR1 is MGHRA and CDR2 YSYEKL. With 1 base clipped from V and 6 bases from J, the junction kept 2 bases outside the gene matches. CDR3 loop: CASSQATGGSEAFF. The CDR3 DNA reads as TGCGCCAGCAGCCAAGCGACAGGGGGCTCTGAAGCTTTCTTT.

The rearrangement links TRBV27 to TRBJ2-5; 12 nucleotides match TRBD2. CDR1 is MNHEY and CDR2 is SMNVEV in the germline V gene (reference sequence). This CDR3 is built from 19 residues. V lost 5 bases and J lost 7; bases outside the gene matches: 20. The CDR3 is CASSPQQLLTSGGRGTQYF. CDR3 coding DNA: TGTGCCAGCAGTCCGCAACAACTTCTGACTAGCGGGGGACGGGGGACCCAGTACTTC.